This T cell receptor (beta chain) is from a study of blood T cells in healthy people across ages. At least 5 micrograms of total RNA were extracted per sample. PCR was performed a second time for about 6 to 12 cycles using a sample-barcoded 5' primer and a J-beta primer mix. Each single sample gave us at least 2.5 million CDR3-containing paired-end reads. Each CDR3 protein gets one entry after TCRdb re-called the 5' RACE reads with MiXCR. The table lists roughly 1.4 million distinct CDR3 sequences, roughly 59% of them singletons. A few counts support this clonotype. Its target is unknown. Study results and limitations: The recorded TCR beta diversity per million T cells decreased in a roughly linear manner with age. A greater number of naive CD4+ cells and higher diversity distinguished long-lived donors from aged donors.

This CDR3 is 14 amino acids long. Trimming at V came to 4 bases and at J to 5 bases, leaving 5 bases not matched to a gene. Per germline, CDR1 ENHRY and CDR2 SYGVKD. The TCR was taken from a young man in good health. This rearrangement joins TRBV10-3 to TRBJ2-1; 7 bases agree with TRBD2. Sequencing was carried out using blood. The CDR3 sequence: CAISVQSGDNEQFF. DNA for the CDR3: TGTGCCATCAGTGTCCAAAGCGGGGACAATGAGCAGTTCTTC.